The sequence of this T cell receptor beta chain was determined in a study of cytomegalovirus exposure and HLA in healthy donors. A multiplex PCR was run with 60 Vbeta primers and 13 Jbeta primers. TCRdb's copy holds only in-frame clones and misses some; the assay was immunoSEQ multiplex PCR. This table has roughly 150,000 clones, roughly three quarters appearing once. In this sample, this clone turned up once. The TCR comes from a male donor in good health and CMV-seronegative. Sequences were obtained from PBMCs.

CDR3: CASSLGGSGNQPQHF. The CDR3 nucleotides are TGTGCCAGCAGTTTGGGGGGATCTGGCAATCAGCCCCAGCATTTT. The gene calls are TRBV28 and TRBJ1-5, with a possible D match to TRBD1 (5 bases). The ends were cut back, 3 bases at V and 2 bases at J, with 11 bases in the middle. The CDR3 sequence is 15 residues long. The V gene's germline CDR1 is MDHEN and CDR2 SYDVKM. The variable domain in full, with the rest retrieved from reference TRBV28 and TRBJ1-5, is DVKVTQSSRYLVKRTGEKVFLECVQDMDHENMFWYRQDPGLGLRLIYFSYDVKMKEKGDIPEGYSVSREKKERFSLILESASTNQTSMYLCASSLGGSGNQPQHFGDGTRLSIL.